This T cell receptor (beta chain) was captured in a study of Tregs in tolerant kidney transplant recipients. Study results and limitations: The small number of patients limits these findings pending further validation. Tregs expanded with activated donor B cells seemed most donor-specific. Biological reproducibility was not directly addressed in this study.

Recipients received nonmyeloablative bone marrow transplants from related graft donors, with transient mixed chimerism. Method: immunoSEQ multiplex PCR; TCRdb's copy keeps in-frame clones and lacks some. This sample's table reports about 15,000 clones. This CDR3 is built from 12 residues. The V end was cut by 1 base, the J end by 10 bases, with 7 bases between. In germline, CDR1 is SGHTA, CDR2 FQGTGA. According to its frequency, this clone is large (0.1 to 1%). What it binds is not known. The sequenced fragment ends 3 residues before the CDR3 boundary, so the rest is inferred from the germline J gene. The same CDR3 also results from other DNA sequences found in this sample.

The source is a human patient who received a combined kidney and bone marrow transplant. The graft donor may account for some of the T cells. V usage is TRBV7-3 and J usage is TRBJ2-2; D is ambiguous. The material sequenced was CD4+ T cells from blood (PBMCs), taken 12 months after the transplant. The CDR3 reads CASSLSGVELFF. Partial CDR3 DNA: TGTGCCAGCAGCTTAAGCGGTGTGGAG.